Here is one T cell receptor beta chain with its context. Its matching antigen is unknown. The data derive from a study of PD-1 blockade in classical Hodgkin lymphoma. Data came from immunoSEQ multiplex PCR; TCRdb stores just in-frame clones and leaves some out. Altogether about 30,000 clones are present, less than 80% being singletons, with the ten largest covering 2.5% to 3.5%. Autologous stem cell transplantation was followed by relapse in every patient, and brentuximab vedotin exposure varied. This CDR3 is built from 15 residues. The trim removed 3 bases at V and 6 bases at J, leaving 8 bases unmatched. CDR1 SGDLS and CDR2 YYNGEE come from the germline V gene. Study results and caveats: Whoever responded completely had baseline diversity much like that seen in newly diagnosed patients.

This sequence was found in a human donor with classical Hodgkin lymphoma. The V gene is TRBV9, the J gene TRBJ1-2, with 10 bases lining up with TRBD1. Sequencing was performed on peripheral blood mononuclear cells (PBMCs), taken before the second cycle of nivolumab. Here the CDR3 DNA reads TGTGCCAGCAGCGCAGAAACGGGACAGGGGAATGGCTACACCTTC. Its protein product is CASSAETGQGNGYTF.